The clone carrying this TCR beta chain was seen more than once but under ten times. J gave up 6 bases and V 2 bases, and 5 bases lay outside the gene matches. This CDR3 is built from 16 residues. Germline V CDR1 and CDR2: LNHDA, SQIVND (reference sequence). The sample belongs to a study of T cells in Graves' hyperthyroidism and ophthalmopathy. RNA transcripts gave rise to amplified TCR beta CDR3 regions. TCR CDR3 underwent first-round RT-PCR with the HTBI primer set. TCRdb re-analysed the multiplex PCR reads in MiXCR, keeping a single row per CDR3 protein. The sample lists roughly 330,000 distinct CDR3 sequences, approximately 17% occurring once. An approximately 10 ml volume of fresh peripheral blood provided the PBMCs.

The TCR comes from a man under 40 with Graves' hyperthyroidism. Sample: blood. The V call is TRBV19, the J call TRBJ1-5; 12 nucleotides line up with TRBD1. The CDR3 sequence is CASSIMGTGGGQPQHF. The CDR3 nucleotides read TGTGCCAGTAGTATAATGGGGACAGGGGGCGGTCAGCCCCAGCATTTT.